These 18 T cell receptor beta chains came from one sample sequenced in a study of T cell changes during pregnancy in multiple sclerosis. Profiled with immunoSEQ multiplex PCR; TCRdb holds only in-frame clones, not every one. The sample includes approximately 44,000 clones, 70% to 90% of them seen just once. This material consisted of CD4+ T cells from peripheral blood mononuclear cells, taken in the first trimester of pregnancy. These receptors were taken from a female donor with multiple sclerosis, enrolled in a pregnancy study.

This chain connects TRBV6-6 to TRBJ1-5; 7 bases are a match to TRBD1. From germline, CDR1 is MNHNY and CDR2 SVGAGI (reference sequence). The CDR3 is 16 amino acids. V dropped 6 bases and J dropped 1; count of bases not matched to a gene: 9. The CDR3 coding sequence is TGTGCCAGCAGACCACAGGGGAAGGGGAGCAATCAGCCCCAGCATTTT. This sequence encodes CASRPQGKGSNQPQHF.

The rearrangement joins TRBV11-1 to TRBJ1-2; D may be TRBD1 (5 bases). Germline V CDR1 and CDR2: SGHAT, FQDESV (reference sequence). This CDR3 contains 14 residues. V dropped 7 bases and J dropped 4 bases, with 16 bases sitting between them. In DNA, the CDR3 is TGTGCCAGCATGGGGGACGGGGGGGTCTATGGCTACACCTTC. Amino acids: CASMGDGGVYGYTF.

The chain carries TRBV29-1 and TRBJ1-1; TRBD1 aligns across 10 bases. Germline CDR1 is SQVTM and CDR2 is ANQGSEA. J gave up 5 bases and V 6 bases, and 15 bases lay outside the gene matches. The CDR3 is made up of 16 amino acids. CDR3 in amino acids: CSVGLSPGQGNTEAFF. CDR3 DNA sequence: TGCAGCGTGGGACTCTCACCGGGACAGGGGAATACTGAAGCTTTCTTT.

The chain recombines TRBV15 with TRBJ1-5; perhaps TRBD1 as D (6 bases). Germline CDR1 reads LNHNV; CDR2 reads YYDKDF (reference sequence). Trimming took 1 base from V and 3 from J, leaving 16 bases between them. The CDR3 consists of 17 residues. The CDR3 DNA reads TGTGCCACCAGCAGAGGGCGGGGGGGGGCTTACAATCAGCCCCAGCATTTT. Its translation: CATSRGRGGAYNQPQHF.

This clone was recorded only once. CDR3: CASSIGETYEQYF. The CDR3 bases are TGTGCCAGTAGTATAGGGGAGACCTACGAGCAGTACTTC. The chain joins TRBV19 to TRBJ2-7; maybe TRBD2 (5 bases). Germline V lookup: CDR1 LNHDA, CDR2 SQIVND (reference sequence). The CDR3 extends over 13 amino acids. V dropped 1 base and J dropped 2 bases, with 6 bases sitting between them.

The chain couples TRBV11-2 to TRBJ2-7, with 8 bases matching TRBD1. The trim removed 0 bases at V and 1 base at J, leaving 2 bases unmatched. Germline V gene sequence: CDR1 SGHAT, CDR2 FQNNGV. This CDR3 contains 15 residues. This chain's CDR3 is CASSLDRGLSYEQYF. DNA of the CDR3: TGTGCCAGCAGCTTAGACAGGGGGCTTTCCTACGAGCAGTACTTC.

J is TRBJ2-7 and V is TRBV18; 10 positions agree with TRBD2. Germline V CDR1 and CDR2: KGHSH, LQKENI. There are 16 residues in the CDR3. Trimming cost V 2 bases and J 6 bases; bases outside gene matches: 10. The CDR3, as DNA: TGTGCCAGCTCACCATTGGCTAGCGGGAGCATTAGCGAGCAGTACTTC. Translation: CASSPLASGSISEQYF.

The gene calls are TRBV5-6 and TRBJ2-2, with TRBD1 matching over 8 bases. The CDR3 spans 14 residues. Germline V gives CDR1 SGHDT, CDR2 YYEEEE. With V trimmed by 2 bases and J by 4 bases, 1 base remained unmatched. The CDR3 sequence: CASSFGTGTGELFF. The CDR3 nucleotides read TGTGCCAGCAGCTTTGGGACAGGCACCGGGGAGCTGTTTTTT.

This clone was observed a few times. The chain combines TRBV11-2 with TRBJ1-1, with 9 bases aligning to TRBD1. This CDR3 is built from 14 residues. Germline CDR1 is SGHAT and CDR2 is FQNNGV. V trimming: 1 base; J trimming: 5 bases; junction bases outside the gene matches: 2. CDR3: CASSLGQGVTEAFF. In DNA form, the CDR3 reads TGTGCCAGCAGCTTAGGACAGGGGGTAACTGAAGCTTTCTTT.

The CDR3, as DNA: TGTGCCAGCAGCCAAGATGGTCAGGGCAATCAGCCCCAGCATTTT. This sequence encodes CASSQDGQGNQPQHF. The chain uses TRBV4-2 and TRBJ1-5; unclear D gene. The CDR3 is 15 amino acids. Trimming removed 0 bases from V and 2 bases from J, with 8 bases in between. Per the germline V gene, CDR1 is LGHNA and CDR2 is YNFKEQ.

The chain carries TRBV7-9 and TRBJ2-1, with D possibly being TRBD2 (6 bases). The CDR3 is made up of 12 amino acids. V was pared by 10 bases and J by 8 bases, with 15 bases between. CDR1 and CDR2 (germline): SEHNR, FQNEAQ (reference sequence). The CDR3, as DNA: TGTGCCATCGGGACTTGGTCCGATGAGCAGTTCTTC. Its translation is CAIGTWSDEQFF. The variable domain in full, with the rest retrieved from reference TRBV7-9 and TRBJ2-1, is DTGVSQNPRHKITKRGQNVTFRCDPISEHNRLYWYRQTLGQGPEFLTYFQNEAQLEKSRLLSDRFSAERPKGSFSTLEIQRTEQGDSAMYLCAIGTWSDEQFFGPGTRLTVL.

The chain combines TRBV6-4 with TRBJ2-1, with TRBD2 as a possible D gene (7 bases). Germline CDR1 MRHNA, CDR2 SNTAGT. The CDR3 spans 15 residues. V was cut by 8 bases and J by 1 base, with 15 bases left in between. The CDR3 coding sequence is TGTGCCAGCGCTGGGGAGGGGGGATCCTACAATGAGCAGTTCTTC. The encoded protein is CASAGEGGSYNEQFF.

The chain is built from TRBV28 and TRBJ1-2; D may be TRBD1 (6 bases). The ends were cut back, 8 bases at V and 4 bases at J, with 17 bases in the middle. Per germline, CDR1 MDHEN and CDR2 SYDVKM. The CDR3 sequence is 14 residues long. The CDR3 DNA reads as TGTGCCAGCTTGGAGAAGGGGGTTATCTATGGCTACACCTTC. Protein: CASLEKGVIYGYTF.

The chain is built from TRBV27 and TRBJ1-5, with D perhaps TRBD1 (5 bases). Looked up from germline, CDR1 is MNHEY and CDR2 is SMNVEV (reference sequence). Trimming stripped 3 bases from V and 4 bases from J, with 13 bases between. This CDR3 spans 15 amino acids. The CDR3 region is CASSLGGARNQPQHF. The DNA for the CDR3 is TGTGCCAGCAGTTTGGGAGGGGCCAGAAATCAGCCCCAGCATTTT.

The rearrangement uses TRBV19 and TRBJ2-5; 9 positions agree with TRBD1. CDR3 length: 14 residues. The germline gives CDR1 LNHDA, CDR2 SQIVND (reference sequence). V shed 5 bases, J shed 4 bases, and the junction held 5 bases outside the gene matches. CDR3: CASSLRGQGETQYF. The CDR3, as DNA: TGTGCCAGTAGTCTCCGGGGACAGGGAGAGACCCAGTACTTC.

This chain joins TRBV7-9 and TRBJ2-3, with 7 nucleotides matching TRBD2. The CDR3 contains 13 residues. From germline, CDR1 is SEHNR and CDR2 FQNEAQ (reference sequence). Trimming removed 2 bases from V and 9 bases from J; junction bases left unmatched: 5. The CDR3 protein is CASSLSRAGTQYF. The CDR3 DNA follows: TGTGCCAGCAGCTTATCCCGAGCGGGGACGCAGTATTTT.

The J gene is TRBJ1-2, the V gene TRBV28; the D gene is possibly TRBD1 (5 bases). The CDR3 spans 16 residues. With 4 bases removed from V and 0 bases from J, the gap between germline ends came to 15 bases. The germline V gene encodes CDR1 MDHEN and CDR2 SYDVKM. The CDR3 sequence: CASSSGGGNPNYGYTF. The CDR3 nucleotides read TGTGCCAGCAGTTCGGGTGGGGGGAACCCTAACTATGGCTACACCTTC.

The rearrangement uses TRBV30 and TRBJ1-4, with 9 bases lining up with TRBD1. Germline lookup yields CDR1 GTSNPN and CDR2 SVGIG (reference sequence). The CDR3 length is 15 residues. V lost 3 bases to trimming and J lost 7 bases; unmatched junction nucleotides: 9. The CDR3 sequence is CAWSGFGQGTEKLFF. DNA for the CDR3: TGTGCCTGGAGCGGATTTGGACAGGGGACTGAAAAACTGTTTTTT.